Sequencing of this TCR beta chain was carried out in a study of blood T cell repertoires in COVID-19. Study as a whole: Sites across the United States, Italy and Spain contributed samples from acute and convalescent COVID-19. From T cells, B-cell-depleted T cells, or PBMCs came the material, which was cDNA or gDNA.

CDR1 is KGHSH, CDR2 LQKENI, per germline. This CDR3 comprises 16 residues. V lost 0 bases and J lost 3; bases outside the gene matches: 3. In the authors' methods: Reference gene primer amplification gave estimated nucleated cell counts. Only in-frame clones appear in the TCRdb table, and some are missing; sequencing was by immunoSEQ multiplex PCR. From that table come the V and J calls and clone size; the DNA was used to work out D and trimming. This repertoire shows about 280,000 clones, more than 80% found once; its top ten account for approximately 3%. This clone appeared a single time. V is TRBV18 and J is TRBJ2-1; TRBD1 matches at 9 bases. The sequenced sample was peripheral blood. The TCR was taken from a woman aged 25 to 39 with active or convalescent COVID-19. The CDR3 DNA sequence: TGTGCCAGCTCACCACCGACAGGGGGTCTCTACAATGAGCAGTTCTTC. This gives the protein CASSPPTGGLYNEQFF.